The 5 T cell receptor beta chains below were found in one sample sequenced in a study of T cell repertoires in urothelial bladder cancer (dated by TCRdb to about 2019). The library was prepared using the immunoSEQ multiplex PCR assay. TCRdb mirrors the immuneACCESS table, restricted to in-frame sequences. Some clones are absent from its copies; in checked studies, under half trace to an unresolved V gene, and the reason for the others is unknown. The sample table records around 12,000 clones; around 65% of these occur just once. The top ten hold around 7% of the sample. The specimen sequenced was tumor-infiltrating cells from bladder cancer. These receptors all stem from a human donor with a benign inflammatory bladder lesion.

This clone appeared a single time. The genes are TRBV4-1 and TRBJ1-1, with 9 bases that match TRBD1. V shed 2 bases and J 5 bases; nucleotides not matched to a gene: 6. Germline loops: CDR1 MGHRA, CDR2 YSYEKL. This CDR3 contains 15 residues. CDR3 sequence (DNA): TGCGCCAGCAGCCAAAATACAGGGGGCGGAACTGAAGCTTTCTTT. Protein: CASSQNTGGGTEAFF.

The chain recombines TRBV6-1 with TRBJ2-7; 8 positions agree with TRBD1. The V gene end was trimmed by 8 bases and the J gene end by 7 bases; junction bases not matched to a gene: 10. Germline V gives CDR1 MNHNS, CDR2 SASEGT. The CDR3 consists of 13 residues. The CDR3 loop reads CASRRQGAGEQYF. The CDR3 region has the DNA TGTGCCAGCCGCAGGCAGGGGGCTGGAGAGCAGTACTTC.

This clone is medium-sized by share. This chain joins TRBV19 and TRBJ2-7; tentative D call: TRBD2 (5 bases). V lost 5 bases to trimming and J lost 1 base, with 12 bases between them. The CDR3 covers 14 residues. CDR1 is LNHDA and CDR2 is SQIVND in the germline V gene (reference sequence). The CDR3 protein is CASSGLLGSYEQYF. The DNA of the CDR3 is TGTGCCAGTAGTGGACTTCTTGGATCCTACGAGCAGTACTTC.

This clone was counted a few times. The V and J genes are TRBV4-1 and TRBJ1-1; 10 bases align to TRBD1. V shed 4 bases and J 7 bases; nucleotides not matched to a gene: 9. The CDR3 covers 15 residues. Germline loops: CDR1 MGHRA, CDR2 YSYEKL. CDR3 in amino acids: CASSPPGTGAGEAFF. CDR3 DNA: TGCGCCAGCAGCCCGCCCGGGACAGGGGCGGGTGAAGCTTTCTTT.

Remarks on this clone: This may be a read error, as it is one base from a much larger clone. The chain carries TRBV7-8 and TRBJ1-2; 8 nucleotides agree with TRBD1. V lost 1 base to trimming and J lost 4 bases; unmatched junction nucleotides: 2. Per the germline V gene, CDR1 is SGHVS and CDR2 is FQNEAQ. The length of the CDR3 is 14 residues. Here the CDR3 DNA reads TGTGCCAGCAGCTTAGAGACAGGGGTCTATGGCTACACCTTC. Protein: CASSLETGVYGYTF.